This TCR beta chain was retrieved from a study of cytomegalovirus exposure and HLA in healthy donors. Study observations and caveats: Later analysis identified a missense DCLRE1C variant that was linked to TCR beta V- and J-gene trimming.

With regard to this clone: Its specificity is unknown.

60 Vbeta and 13 Jbeta primers were used in PCR. This table comes from immunoSEQ multiplex PCR, and its TCRdb copy is limited to in-frame clones, with some not included. Here the sample spans around 44,000 clones, around 90% being singletons. What was sequenced was PBMCs. This clonotype originated in a woman between 40 and 50 years old in good health and CMV-seropositive.

CDR3 protein: CASSPAANEKLFF. In DNA, the CDR3 is TGTGCCAGCAGTCCGGCGGCGAATGAAAAACTGTTTTTT. The chain carries TRBV5-4 and TRBJ1-4; D is unresolved. The germline V gene encodes CDR1 SGHNT and CDR2 YYREEE (reference sequence). The CDR3 length is 13 residues. Trimming took 5 bases from V and 5 from J, leaving 10 bases between them.